Listed here are 19 T cell receptor beta chains from one sample, sequenced in a study of blood T cell repertoires in COVID-19. Assay used: immunoSEQ multiplex PCR; TCRdb lists only in-frame clones, some missing. In the table there are 200,000 to 250,000 clones, 80% to 90% of which are singletons. The sample consisted of PBMCs or T cells enriched from blood (not recorded which). All receptors come from a woman in her twenties or thirties who had been exposed to COVID-19.

This clone was found once. CDR3 sequence: CASRSPGTGQETQYF. The DNA for the CDR3 is TGTGCCAGTAGATCACCCGGGACAGGCCAAGAGACCCAGTACTTC. The chain employs TRBV19 and TRBJ2-5, with 8 nucleotides matching TRBD1. The trim removed 6 bases at V and 1 base at J, leaving 7 bases unmatched. Germline V gives CDR1 LNHDA, CDR2 SQIVND (reference sequence). This CDR3 contains 15 residues.

This clone was found a few times. Other DNA sequences in this specimen translate into the identical CDR3. For the CDR3, the DNA is TGTGCCAGCAGTTTCAAAGGGGACTCCTACGAGCAGTACTTC. Protein: CASSFKGDSYEQYF. The J gene is TRBJ2-7, the V gene TRBV28; TRBD1 is a possible D gene (5 bases). The CDR3 loop spans 14 amino acids. V lost 3 bases, J lost 0 bases, and 9 bases lay in between. Germline CDR1 and CDR2: MDHEN and SYDVKM.

Only one count was recorded for this clone. Distinct nucleotide sequences in the sample also encode this CDR3. V is TRBV10-1 and J is TRBJ2-7; D is perhaps TRBD1 (6 bases). The ends were cut back, 4 bases at V and 2 bases at J, with 9 bases in the middle. This CDR3 is 13 amino acids long. CDR1 and CDR2 (germline): WNHNN, SYGVQD (reference sequence). DNA of the CDR3: TGCGCCAGCAGTGGGGGGCTAGCCTACGAGCAGTACTTC. It specifies CASSGGLAYEQYF.

The V and J genes are TRBV25-1 and TRBJ1-2, with 8 bases fitting TRBD1. Trimming cost V 4 bases and J 0 bases; bases outside gene matches: 7. This CDR3 region has 16 residues. Germline V CDR1 and CDR2: MGHDK, SYGVNS. CDR3 sequence reads: CASSARDRGTNYGYTF. DNA for the CDR3: TGTGCCAGCAGTGCCCGAGACAGGGGAACTAACTATGGCTACACCTTC.

The genes are TRBV28 and TRBJ2-7, with 8 bases matching TRBD1. The ends lost 0 bases at V and 5 bases at J; junction bases unmatched: 6. The CDR3 totals 15 residues. CDR1 and CDR2 (germline): MDHEN, SYDVKM. As DNA, the CDR3 is TGTGCCAGCAGTTTATGGGTGTCAGGGGGCGACGAGCAGTACTTC. Its translation: CASSLWVSGGDEQYF.

This chain links TRBV4-1 with TRBJ1-2; the match to TRBD1 covers 9 bases. The germline V gene has CDR1 MGHRA and CDR2 YSYEKL. This CDR3 contains 17 residues. V was pared by 4 bases and J by 4 bases, with 13 bases of the junction left unmatched. The CDR3 loop is CASSLTSGTGKGYGYTF. The CDR3 coding sequence is TGCGCCAGCAGCCTAACCTCCGGGACAGGGAAGGGCTATGGCTACACCTTC.

The chain recombines TRBV10-3 with TRBJ2-1; 7 bases are a match to TRBD2. From germline, CDR1 is ENHRY and CDR2 SYGVKD. The V and J ends lost 1 base and 8 bases, in that order; junction bases with no gene match: 5. This CDR3 has 14 amino acids. This CDR3 reads CAISELSGRDEQFF. CDR3 in DNA: TGTGCCATCAGTGAGTTGTCAGGGAGGGATGAGCAGTTCTTC.

The V and J genes are TRBV4-1 and TRBJ2-5; the match to TRBD1 covers 7 bases. CDR3 length equals 18 residues. J lost 1 base, V lost 1 base, and 12 bases had no gene match. Looked up from germline, CDR1 is MGHRA and CDR2 is YSYEKL. The CDR3 spells CASSQGRAGGIPQETQYF. CDR3 DNA: TGCGCCAGCAGCCAAGGCAGGGCAGGGGGTATTCCCCAAGAGACCCAGTACTTC.

The rearrangement links TRBV9 to TRBJ1-3, with a weak D call TRBD1 (6 bases). The CDR3 is 15 amino acids. The germline V and J ends were trimmed by 2 bases and 3 bases, with 12 bases remaining between them. CDR1 SGDLS and CDR2 YYNGEE come from the germline V gene. The DNA for the CDR3 is TGTGCCAGCAGCGTTGGGGGGGCGCTTGGAAACACCATATATTTT. It translates to CASSVGGALGNTIYF.

The rearrangement uses TRBV19 and TRBJ1-1, with 11 bases identical to TRBD1. With 4 bases clipped from V and 4 bases from J, the junction kept 8 bases outside the gene matches. The CDR3 consists of 16 residues. Germline CDR1 LNHDA, CDR2 SQIVND (reference sequence). The CDR3 DNA sequence: TGTGCCAGTAGTACAGAAACCGGGACAGGGGGCACTGAAGCTTTCTTT. It yields the protein CASSTETGTGGTEAFF.

The V call is TRBV5-1, the J call TRBJ1-2; D ambiguous. This CDR3 region has 15 residues. CDR1 and CDR2 (germline): SGHRS, YFSETQ. Trimming removed 0 bases from V and 2 bases from J, with 11 bases in between. The CDR3 sequence: CASSLGFSLNYGYTF. CDR3 bases: TGCGCCAGCAGCTTGGGGTTTAGTCTGAACTATGGCTACACCTTC.

CDR3 region: CASSLRSGANVLTF. DNA of the CDR3: TGCGCCAGCAGTTTGCGCTCTGGGGCCAACGTCCTGACTTTC. The chain employs TRBV5-1 and TRBJ2-6; no definite D call. The CDR3 extends over 14 amino acids. Trimming left V 5 bases short and J 0 bases short, with 6 bases between. Germline loops: CDR1 SGHRS, CDR2 YFSETQ.

This chain connects TRBV14 to TRBJ1-4; no reliable D call. This CDR3 contains 14 residues. V was clipped by 4 bases and J by 7 bases, with 13 bases between them. Germline V gene data show CDR1 as SGHDN and CDR2 as FVKESK. The DNA for the CDR3 is TGTGCCAGCAGCCCTGGTGGGAGCCTTGAAAAACTGTTTTTT. Its protein product is CASSPGGSLEKLFF.

The chain recombines TRBV6-2 or TRBV6-3 with TRBJ2-7, with D hard to call. In germline, CDR1 is MNHEY, CDR2 SVGEGT. This CDR3 has 13 amino acids. The germline V and J ends were trimmed by 5 bases and 4 bases, with 12 bases remaining between them. In DNA form, the CDR3 reads TGTGCCAGCAGTAACGGTTTCAGGTACGAGCAGTACTTC. As protein: CASSNGFRYEQYF.

The chain is built from TRBV19 and TRBJ2-5; 7 nucleotides align to TRBD1. The CDR3 runs 13 residues. Germline CDR1 LNHDA, CDR2 SQIVND (reference sequence). V was clipped by 10 bases and J by 1 base; unmatched bases: 6. CDR3 coding DNA: TGTGCCACTTCGACAGGGTTCCAAGAGACCCAGTACTTC. This sequence encodes CATSTGFQETQYF.

CDR3 residues: CATSPSTGQAANNSPLHF. The DNA of the CDR3 is TGTGCCACCTCCCCTTCTACCGGACAGGCCGCTAATAATTCACCCCTCCACTTT. This rearrangement joins TRBV15 to TRBJ1-6; the match to TRBD1 covers 7 bases. V dropped 8 bases and J dropped 5; count of bases not matched to a gene: 18. CDR1 and CDR2 from the germline V gene are LNHNV and YYDKDF (reference sequence). This CDR3 comprises 18 residues.

The sample holds one count of this clone. The rearrangement uses TRBV15 and TRBJ2-1, with 13 positions matching TRBD2. Germline V gene data show CDR1 as LNHNV and CDR2 as YYDKDF (reference sequence). After removal of 1 base from V and 7 bases from J, the junction contained 10 bases not matched to a gene. The CDR3 sequence is 18 residues long. This CDR3 is CATSRAVGLAGATNEQFF. CDR3 DNA sequence: TGTGCCACCAGCAGAGCCGTAGGACTAGCGGGAGCTACTAATGAGCAGTTCTTC.

The rearrangement uses TRBV18 and TRBJ1-1; 7 bases match TRBD1. The germline CDR1 and CDR2 sequences are KGHSH and LQKENI. After removal of 6 bases from V and 1 base from J, the junction contained 8 bases not matched to a gene. The CDR3 contains 15 residues. Here the CDR3 DNA reads TGTGCCAGCTCCCCCCGACAGGGAGGGAACACTGAAGCTTTCTTT. Protein sequence: CASSPRQGGNTEAFF.

This rearrangement joins TRBV4-1 to TRBJ1-1; 8 bases align to TRBD1. The CDR3 is 15 residues long. CDR1 and CDR2 from the germline V gene are MGHRA and YSYEKL. V shed 4 bases, J shed 5 bases, and the junction held 9 bases outside the gene matches. The CDR3 protein is CASSPSTGAVTEAFF. In nucleotides, the CDR3 is TGCGCCAGCAGCCCTTCGACAGGGGCGGTGACTGAAGCTTTCTTT.